The 30 T cell receptor beta chains below were found in one sample sequenced in a study of CD8 T cells in ankylosing spondylitis. One entry per CDR3 protein, called by TCRdb with MiXCR from the 5' RACE reads. The repertoire holds around 300,000 distinct CDR3 sequences, with around 20% as singletons. Source material: blood, either unsorted or a sorted T cell fraction (not recorded which). The receptors were gathered from a female donor with ankylosing spondylitis or in good health (not recorded which).

The chain joins TRBV20-1 to TRBJ2-7; 9 positions agree with TRBD2. V trimming: 5 bases; J trimming: 4 bases; junction bases outside the gene matches: 9. The CDR3 runs 14 residues. Germline V CDR1 and CDR2: DFQATT, SNEGSKA (reference sequence). In DNA, the CDR3 is TGCAGTGCTTATAGCGGGAGAGGTTTGTACGAGCAGTACTTC. Residues: CSAYSGRGLYEQYF.

The V call is TRBV23-1, the J call TRBJ1-1, with a possible D match to TRBD1 (6 bases). TRBV23-1 is sorted into the ORF group, with uncertain function. The CDR3 length is 16 residues. Trimming took off 3 bases at V and 4 bases at J, with 18 bases between the two ends. The CDR3: CASSQQTGWLGTEAFF. CDR3 DNA sequence: TGCGCCAGCAGTCAGCAGACAGGCTGGCTTGGCACTGAAGCTTTCTTT.

The chain links TRBV2 to TRBJ2-1, with 10 bases identical to TRBD2. Losses at the gene ends were 2 bases for V and 2 bases for J; bases not matched to a gene: 9. The germline V gene encodes CDR1 SNHLY and CDR2 FYNNEI. This CDR3 comprises 18 residues. Written as DNA, the CDR3 is TGTGCCAGCAGTGAATTTACTAGCGGGGTTGGGCCCTACAATGAGCAGTTCTTC. This encodes CASSEFTSGVGPYNEQFF.

The V gene is TRBV24-1, the J gene TRBJ2-1, with 7 bases that match TRBD1. Germline V gene sequence: CDR1 KGHDR, CDR2 SFDVKD. This CDR3 comprises 15 residues. Trimming took 3 bases from V and 3 from J; bases not matched to a gene: 4. CDR3 coding DNA: TGTGCCACCAGTGATGGGACAGCCTACTACAATGAGCAGTTCTTC. Amino acid sequence: CATSDGTAYYNEQFF.

The chain uses TRBV6-1 and TRBJ2-1; weak D call: TRBD2 (7 bases). V gave up 5 bases and J gave up 6 bases, with 20 bases separating them. CDR3 length: 16 residues. Germline assignment: CDR1 MNHNS and CDR2 SASEGT. This chain's CDR3 is CASSPWGREFSNEQFF. The CDR3 DNA reads as TGTGCCAGCAGTCCCTGGGGGCGGGAGTTCTCCAATGAGCAGTTCTTC.

This clonotype has just a few counts. An end of the junction differs from the germline gene, which may be a read error. The chain links TRBV29-1 to TRBJ2-7; 9 bases line up with TRBD2. CDR3 length: 14 residues. Germline CDR1 SQVTM, CDR2 ANQGSEA. The CDR3 nucleotides read TGCAGCGTTGAAGTGGGAGGGCTAGCGGGATCCTTACACTTC. Protein: CSVEVGGLAGSLHF.

The V call is TRBV5-1, the J call TRBJ2-1; 9 bases agree with TRBD2. Germline V gene data show CDR1 as SGHRS and CDR2 as YFSETQ. This CDR3 region has 15 residues. Losses at the gene ends were 4 bases for V and 6 bases for J; bases not matched to a gene: 8. CDR3 amino acids: CASSPPSGNFNEQFF. DNA for the CDR3: TGCGCCAGCAGCCCTCCTAGCGGGAACTTCAATGAGCAGTTCTTC.

This clonotype was seen repeatedly, ten times or more. This chain links TRBV20-1 with TRBJ2-5; perhaps D is TRBD1 or TRBD2 (5 bases each). Germline V gene sequence: CDR1 DFQATT, CDR2 SNEGSKA (reference sequence). The CDR3 totals 11 residues. With 3 bases removed from V and 5 bases from J, the gap between germline ends came to 7 bases. In nucleotides, the CDR3 is TGCAGTGCTAGCGGGGCGGAGACCCAGTACTTC. Protein product: CSASGAETQYF.

The CDR3 nucleotides are TGTGCTAGTGGGCCCCGTGGGGCCGACACTGAAGCTTTCTTT. Translating gives CASGPRGADTEAFF. The V and J genes are TRBV12-5 and TRBJ1-1; D is possibly TRBD1 (5 bases). The CDR3 is 14 amino acids. Germline V gene sequence: CDR1 LGHNT, CDR2 FRNRAP. The ends were cut back, 6 bases at V and 3 bases at J, with 14 bases in the middle. Full variable domain (rest looked up from reference TRBV12-5 and TRBJ1-1): DARVTQTPRHKVTEMGQEVTMRCQPILGHNTVFWYRQTMMQGLELLAYFRNRAPLDDSGMPKDRFSAEMPDATLATLKIQPSEPRDSAVYFCASGPRGADTEAFFGQGTRLTVV.

Ten or more counts support this clonotype. The gene calls are TRBV13 and TRBJ1-6; D is undetermined. V was trimmed by 6 bases and J by 7 bases, leaving 13 bases between them. Germline values: CDR1 PRHDT, CDR2 FYEKMQ (reference sequence). The CDR3 contains 14 residues. The CDR3 DNA reads TGTGCCAGCAGAGGACGGGGAAGGAATTCACCCCTCCACTTT. This translates into CASRGRGRNSPLHF.

At least ten counts were recorded for this clonotype. V is TRBV12-3 or TRBV12-4 and J is TRBJ2-2, with unresolved D. Trimming removed 5 bases at V and 5 bases at J, with 9 bases between. The CDR3 consists of 13 residues. As DNA, the CDR3 is TGTGCCAGCAGTCTATGGCTGACCGGGGAGCTGTTTTTT. This encodes CASSLWLTGELFF.

This chain joins TRBV6-2 or TRBV6-3 and TRBJ1-5; D uncertain. Germline lookup yields CDR1 MNHEY and CDR2 SVGEGT. The CDR3 has 12 residues. V was pared by 6 bases and J by 5 bases, with 8 bases between. CDR3 residues: CASSGFHQPQHF. CDR3 nucleotides: TGTGCCAGCAGCGGATTCCATCAGCCCCAGCATTTT.

The chain joins TRBV7-3 to TRBJ2-6; D may be TRBD2 (6 bases). The V gene's germline CDR1 is SGHTA and CDR2 FQGTGA. Trimming took 6 bases from V and 0 from J, leaving 12 bases between them. CDR3 length equals 16 residues. CDR3: CASSAGPSSGANVLTF. The CDR3, as DNA: TGTGCCAGCAGTGCGGGACCAAGCTCTGGGGCCAACGTCCTGACTTTC.

This clonotype was counted only a few times. The chain recombines TRBV6-4 with TRBJ2-3; 8 bases line up with TRBD2. This CDR3 is built from 16 residues. In germline, CDR1 is MRHNA, CDR2 SNTAGT. The J segment lost 5 bases and the V segment lost 2 bases, leaving 9 bases of the junction unmatched. CDR3 region: CASSDGSGGREDTQYF. CDR3 nucleotide sequence: TGTGCCAGCAGTGACGGGTCGGGAGGGCGAGAAGATACGCAGTATTTT.

The chain recombines TRBV5-5 with TRBJ2-2, with a tentative D call TRBD1 (6 bases). This CDR3 region has 13 residues. Germline values: CDR1 SGHKS, CDR2 YYEKEE (reference sequence). The ends were cut back, 4 bases at V and 6 bases at J, with 10 bases in the middle. In DNA form, the CDR3 reads TGTGCCAGCAGCCGGACAGAGGCCGGGGAGCTGTTTTTT. The encoded protein is CASSRTEAGELFF.

This clonotype was observed many times. The V gene is TRBV20-1, the J gene TRBJ2-3; the match to TRBD1 covers 7 bases. The CDR3 consists of 16 residues. The germline gives CDR1 DFQATT, CDR2 SNEGSKA (reference sequence). With 1 base clipped from V and 3 bases from J, the junction kept 10 bases outside the gene matches. The CDR3 region is CSARAPTGTGTDTQYF. In DNA, the CDR3 is TGCAGTGCTAGAGCCCCGACAGGGACGGGGACAGATACGCAGTATTTT.

The rearrangement uses TRBV5-3 and TRBJ2-7; TRBD2 matches at 9 bases. TRBV5-3 is annotated as an ORF whose role is uncertain. The CDR3 has 16 amino acids. Germline trimming cut 10 bases from V and 3 bases from J; bases unmatched to any gene: 17. The DNA for the CDR3 is TGTGCCTCGTCGACTAGCGGTTCTTTTTTGGACTACGAGCAGTACTTC. Translating gives CASSTSGSFLDYEQYF.

The chain recombines TRBV29-1 with TRBJ2-5; D possibly corresponds to TRBD1 (6 bases). Germline V CDR1 and CDR2: SQVTM, ANQGSEA. CDR3 size: 12 residues. Trimming stripped 5 bases from V and 4 bases from J, with 11 bases between. CDR3 sequence: CSVLQGVETQYF. The CDR3 DNA reads TGCAGCGTTTTACAGGGAGTAGAGACCCAGTACTTC.

The chain has TRBV27 and TRBJ2-7, with a weak D call TRBD1 (5 bases). This CDR3 is 13 amino acids long. V shed 3 bases and J shed 3 bases, with 9 bases lying between them. The germline V gene has CDR1 MNHEY and CDR2 SMNVEV (reference sequence). CDR3 in DNA: TGTGCCAGCAGTTTCACAGGTCTCTACGAGCAGTACTTC. This gives the protein CASSFTGLYEQYF.

This sequence joins TRBV6-1 and TRBJ2-3; either TRBD1 or TRBD2 may supply D (7 bases each). This CDR3 has 14 residues. V dropped 6 bases and J dropped 4 bases, with 14 bases sitting between them. Germline V lookup: CDR1 MNHNS, CDR2 SASEGT. Written as DNA, the CDR3 is TGTGCCAGCAGGCCAGGGGGAGGGCCAGATACGCAGTATTTT. It encodes CASRPGGGPDTQYF.

Here the CDR3 DNA reads TGTGCCAGCAGTTTAACAGGGGTCCTCACAGATACGCAGTATTTT. Residues: CASSLTGVLTDTQYF. The V and J genes are TRBV7-2 and TRBJ2-3; 7 positions match TRBD1. There are 15 residues in the CDR3. J lost 2 bases, V lost 6 bases, and 8 bases had no gene match. Germline CDR1 reads SGHTA; CDR2 reads FQGNSA. The full variable domain, in which reference TRBV7-2 and TRBJ2-3 provide the parts outside the CDR3, is GAGVSQSPSNKVTEKGKDVELRCDPISGHTALYWYRQSLGQGLEFLIYFQGNSAPDKSGLPSDRFSAERTGGSVSTLTIQRTQQEDSAVYLCASSLTGVLTDTQYFGPGTRLTVL.

This clonotype was counted only a few times. The V gene is TRBV7-2, the J gene TRBJ2-5; 7 positions agree with TRBD1. The CDR3 has 14 amino acids. The germline CDR1 and CDR2 sequences are SGHTA and FQGNSA. After removal of 5 bases from V and 2 bases from J, the junction contained 5 bases not matched to a gene. Here the CDR3 reads CASSKTGRQETQYF. The DNA for the CDR3 is TGTGCCAGCAGCAAGACAGGGCGACAAGAGACCCAGTACTTC. The entire variable domain, with the rest obtained from reference TRBV7-2 and TRBJ2-5, is as follows: GAGVSQSPSNKVTEKGKDVELRCDPISGHTALYWYRQSLGQGLEFLIYFQGNSAPDKSGLPSDRFSAERTGGSVSTLTIQRTQQEDSAVYLCASSKTGRQETQYFGPGTRLLVL.

The chain employs TRBV7-3 and TRBJ2-3; 11 positions match TRBD2. Germline-derived CDR1 and CDR2 are SGHTA and FQGTGA. This CDR3 contains 17 residues. The V and J ends lost 0 bases and 4 bases, in that order; junction bases with no gene match: 6. In DNA form, the CDR3 reads TGTGCCAGCAGCTTAACAGGGGCTAGCGGGAGGTCAGATACGCAGTATTTT. The encoded protein is CASSLTGASGRSDTQYF.

The DNA for the CDR3 is TGTGCCAGCAGCGTAGATGACGGGACTAGCGGGAGGTCTACAGATACGCAGTATTTT. It specifies CASSVDDGTSGRSTDTQYF. J is TRBJ2-3 and V is TRBV9; 15 bases align to TRBD2. This CDR3 contains 19 residues. Germline CDR1 is SGDLS and CDR2 is YYNGEE. The trim removed 0 bases at V and 3 bases at J, leaving 8 bases unmatched.

The rearrangement links TRBV4-3 to TRBJ2-3; no clear D gene. The germline gives CDR1 LGHNA, CDR2 YSLEER. V was clipped by 5 bases and J by 2 bases, with 8 bases between them. The CDR3 has 13 residues. The CDR3 protein is CASSGVDTDTQYF. CDR3 in DNA: TGCGCCAGCAGCGGGGTAGACACAGATACGCAGTATTTT.

Regarding this clonotype: This sequence may be a read error, since a much larger clone differs from it by one base. This sequence joins TRBV29-1 and TRBJ2-7; D is unclear. Germline CDR1 and CDR2: SQVTM and ANQGSEA. The length of the CDR3 is 12 residues. CDR3 amino acids: CSVGSPSYEKYF. In nucleotides, the CDR3 is TGCAGCGTTGGATCCCCCTCCTACGAGAAGTACTTC.

In its sample, this clonotype was seen many times. J is TRBJ2-2 and V is TRBV7-6; no clear D. V lost 2 bases and J 6 bases, leaving 7 bases between the germline ends. This CDR3 region has 13 residues. Germline CDR1 is SGHVS and CDR2 is FNYEAQ. CDR3 coding DNA: TGTGCCAGCAGCTTAATAATGGCCGGGGAGCTGTTTTTT. Residues: CASSLIMAGELFF.

Only a few counts were recorded for this clonotype. The chain combines TRBV12-3 or TRBV12-4 with TRBJ2-1, with 15 bases that match TRBD2. Germline trimming cut 7 bases from V and 10 bases from J; bases unmatched to any gene: 11. The CDR3 runs 16 residues. The CDR3 nucleotides are TGTGCCAGCACCGCGGGCGGACTAGCGGGAGGGCGGGAGCAGTTCTTC. This encodes CASTAGGLAGGREQFF.

This sequence joins TRBV5-1 and TRBJ2-1, with 10 bases aligning to TRBD2. The CDR3 extends over 15 amino acids. Germline V gene data show CDR1 as SGHRS and CDR2 as YFSETQ. V shed 4 bases and J 3 bases; nucleotides not matched to a gene: 4. Here the CDR3 DNA reads TGCGCCAGCAGCATCCTAGCGGGAGACTACAATGAGCAGTTCTTC. Amino acids: CASSILAGDYNEQFF.

The chain employs TRBV18 and TRBJ2-3; D not certain. Germline V lookup: CDR1 KGHSH, CDR2 LQKENI. This CDR3 has 14 residues. Trimming stripped 3 bases from V and 1 base from J, with 8 bases between. CDR3 loop: CASSPRPGTDTQYF. As DNA, the CDR3 is TGTGCCAGCTCACCCCGACCTGGCACAGATACGCAGTATTTT.